This paragraph covers one T cell receptor (beta chain) sequence. Its antigen is not identified. The data originate from a study of Ad26.COV2.S vaccination and SARS-CoV-2 variants. Study background: Into the muscle, Ad26.COV2.S was dosed once or twice, 56 days apart. Findings of the study overall: Possibly, TCR breadth and depth analyses underestimated total T cell responses.

Generated by immunoSEQ multiplex PCR, the TCRdb table keeps only in-frame clones and is missing some. Here the sample spans about 680,000 clones, approximately 88% being singletons. Germline assignment: CDR1 MNHNS and CDR2 SASEGT. Trimming removed 1 base from V and 4 bases from J, with 11 bases in between. This CDR3 has 15 residues. Treatment meaning: around 19 received Ad26.COV2.S at low or high dose, single or two shots; roughly five received placebo; per-sample allocation not given. Sampling was performed 63 days after the first vaccine or placebo injection. The material was peripheral blood, obtained in a trial of Ad26.COV2.S vaccine versus placebo. V usage is TRBV6-1 and J usage is TRBJ2-1; D is ambiguous. The clonotype originates from a person between 18 and 65 years old who received the Ad26.COV2.S COVID-19 vaccine or a placebo. CDR3 bases: TGTGCCAGCAGTGAAGTGTGGGGTCATTACAATGAGCAGTTCTTC. It encodes CASSEVWGHYNEQFF.